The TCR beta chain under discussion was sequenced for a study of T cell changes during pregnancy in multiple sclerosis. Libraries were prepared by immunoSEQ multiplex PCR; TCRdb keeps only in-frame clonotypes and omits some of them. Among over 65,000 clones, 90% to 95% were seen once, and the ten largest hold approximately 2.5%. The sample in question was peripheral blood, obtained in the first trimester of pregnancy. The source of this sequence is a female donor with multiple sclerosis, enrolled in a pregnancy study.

The CDR3 is CASSSQDSQSSYEQYF. CDR3 in DNA: TGTGCCAGCAGTTCCCAAGACAGCCAGAGCTCCTACGAGCAGTACTTC. The J gene is TRBJ2-7, the V gene TRBV28; the D gene is possibly TRBD1 (5 bases). CDR3 length: 16 amino acids. The germline gives CDR1 MDHEN, CDR2 SYDVKM. Trimming left V 4 bases short and J 0 bases short, with 16 bases between.